The 18 T cell receptor beta chains given below trace back to one sample, sequenced in a study of vaccination effects on CD4 cells after COVID-19. Their recognized antigens are unknown. Sequencing was preceded by expansion of antigen-specific CD4+ T cells with viral peptide pools in the ViraFEST assay. When around ten days of culture had elapsed, CD4+ T cells were isolated. Everyone in the study got two shots of either the BNT162b2 or mRNA-1273 vaccine. Sequencing was performed with immunoSEQ multiplex PCR; in TCRdb, only in-frame clones are kept and a portion is missing. The sample contains roughly 24,000 clones, 72% of which appear only once. Sample: CD4+ T cells from PBMCs cultured with HCoV-NL63 spike peptides, taken after COVID-19 vaccination. The source of these receptors is a human donor who received a COVID-19 vaccine.

The chain has TRBV2 and TRBJ2-5; 10 nucleotides line up with TRBD2. V gave up 6 bases and J gave up 4 bases; unmatched junction bases: 5. CDR3 length: 14 amino acids. The germline CDR1 and CDR2 sequences are SNHLY and FYNNEI. CDR3 amino acids: CASRGLAEIETQYF. The CDR3 DNA sequence: TGTGCCAGCAGAGGACTAGCGGAGATAGAGACCCAGTACTTC.

The chain links TRBV6-5 to TRBJ2-2, with D maybe TRBD1 (5 bases). The CDR3 totals 16 residues. V was pared by 0 bases and J by 4 bases, with 12 bases between. Per germline, CDR1 MNHEY and CDR2 SVGAGI. CDR3 amino acids: CASSYSGQLSTGELFF. Written as DNA, the CDR3 is TGTGCCAGCAGTTACTCGGGGCAGTTGAGCACCGGGGAGCTGTTTTTT.

This rearrangement joins TRBV10-1 to TRBJ2-2, with a possible D match to TRBD2 (5 bases). The CDR3 runs 14 residues. Per germline, CDR1 WNHNN and CDR2 SYGVQD (reference sequence). Trimming stripped 4 bases from V and 5 bases from J, with 11 bases between. The CDR3 spells CASSARVGTGELFF. CDR3 nucleotide sequence: TGCGCCAGCAGTGCGAGGGTGGGGACCGGGGAGCTGTTTTTT.

The V gene is TRBV7-9, the J gene TRBJ1-2; D is possibly TRBD1 (6 bases). Germline lookup yields CDR1 SEHNR and CDR2 FQNEAQ (reference sequence). The germline V and J ends were trimmed by 2 bases and 7 bases, with 14 bases remaining between them. This CDR3 region has 14 residues. Here the CDR3 reads CASSLMSGESGYTF. The CDR3 bases are TGTGCCAGCAGCTTAATGTCAGGGGAAAGTGGCTACACCTTC.

This clone is judged medium-sized. CDR3 sequence reads: CASSQRTENTEAFF. CDR3 bases: TGTGCCAGCAGCCAACGGACAGAGAACACTGAAGCTTTCTTT. The V gene is TRBV7-8, the J gene TRBJ1-1; a possible D gene is TRBD1 (6 bases). CDR3 length equals 14 residues. V lost 5 bases to trimming and J lost 1 base, with 11 bases between them. In germline, CDR1 is SGHVS, CDR2 FQNEAQ.

In this sample, this clone turned up a few times. The genes are TRBV5-3 and TRBJ2-1; D gene uncertain. TRBV5-3 is an ORF, with its function uncertain. V was pared by 0 bases and J by 1 base, with 2 bases between. The CDR3 covers 13 residues. This CDR3 is CARSLVSYNEQFF. The CDR3 DNA follows: TGTGCCAGAAGCTTGGTGTCCTACAATGAGCAGTTCTTC.

Only one count was recorded for this clone. The chain links TRBV11-3 to TRBJ2-2; D is possibly TRBD2 (6 bases). CDR1 and CDR2 (germline): SGHNT, YENEEA. The V gene lost 3 bases and the J gene lost 6 bases, with 8 bases spanning the gap. The CDR3 loop spans 13 amino acids. The chain's CDR3 is CASSLRDPGELFF. The CDR3 DNA is TGTGCCAGCAGCTTGCGGGACCCCGGGGAGCTGTTTTTT.

The chain combines TRBV3-1 (or the pseudogene TRBV3-2) with TRBJ2-2; TRBD1 might be the D (5 bases). Germline V gene sequence: CDR1 LGHDT, CDR2 YNNKEL (reference sequence). The ends were cut back, 3 bases at V and 5 bases at J, with 10 bases in the middle. The CDR3 length is 14 residues. In DNA form, the CDR3 reads TGTGCCAGCAGCCAGGACCAGGGAACCGGGGAGCTGTTTTTT. This translates into CASSQDQGTGELFF.

For the CDR3, the DNA is TGTGCCAGCTCACCAGCCGGGACTAGCTCCACAGATACGCAGTATTTT. It is translated as CASSPAGTSSTDTQYF. The chain joins TRBV18 to TRBJ2-3, with 9 nucleotides matching TRBD2. CDR1 and CDR2 (germline): KGHSH, LQKENI. V shed 2 bases and J 2 bases; nucleotides not matched to a gene: 5. The CDR3 consists of 16 residues.

The V gene is TRBV3-1 (or the pseudogene TRBV3-2), the J gene TRBJ2-1; D is undetermined. The germline V gene has CDR1 LGHDT and CDR2 YNNKEL (reference sequence). V dropped 2 bases and J dropped 6 bases, with 14 bases sitting between them. The CDR3 loop spans 15 amino acids. CDR3 in DNA: TGTGCCAGCAGCCAAATGGTCCCGCCAGCCAATGAGCAGTTCTTC. Its translation is CASSQMVPPANEQFF.

The CDR3 nucleotides are TGTGCCAGTGACAGTACCCTTTCGAATGAGCAGTTCTTC. The encoded protein is CASDSTLSNEQFF. The rearrangement links TRBV12-3 or TRBV12-4 to TRBJ2-1; possible D gene TRBD1, 5 bases. The CDR3 is made up of 13 amino acids. The V end was cut by 9 bases, the J end by 7 bases, with 16 bases between.

The chain uses TRBV7-6 and TRBJ2-1; 12 bases agree with TRBD2. The CDR3 runs to 19 residues. Germline CDR1 reads SGHVS; CDR2 reads FNYEAQ. The ends lost 5 bases at V and 7 bases at J; junction bases unmatched: 18. The CDR3 here is CASSLIGTSGFLRGNEQFF. DNA of the CDR3: TGTGCCAGCAGCCTGATAGGGACTAGCGGGTTCCTACGGGGTAATGAGCAGTTCTTC.

The table lists this clone with a few counts. The chain has TRBV6-5 and TRBJ1-1; TRBD1 might be the D (5 bases). Per the germline V gene, CDR1 is MNHEY and CDR2 is SVGAGI. CDR3 length equals 13 residues. V gave up 5 bases and J gave up 4 bases, with 11 bases separating them. This chain's CDR3 is CASSKTALTEAFF. Here the CDR3 DNA reads TGTGCCAGCAGTAAGACAGCCCTCACTGAAGCTTTCTTT.

The chain couples TRBV20-1 to TRBJ2-1; D gene uncertain. The CDR3 totals 15 residues. Trimming removed 3 bases from V and 0 bases from J, with 12 bases in between. Germline V lookup: CDR1 DFQATT, CDR2 SNEGSKA (reference sequence). CDR3 amino acids: CSASHPTSSYNEQFF. The CDR3 DNA follows: TGCAGTGCTAGTCATCCCACCAGCTCCTACAATGAGCAGTTCTTC.

This chain connects TRBV5-6 to TRBJ2-7, with D tentatively TRBD2 (6 bases). The germline gives CDR1 SGHDT, CDR2 YYEEEE. Trimming took 4 bases from V and 4 from J, leaving 21 bases between them. The CDR3 contains 16 residues. The CDR3 DNA sequence: TGTGCCAGCAGCCCTCAGGAGGGTTACCTTTCATACGAGCAGTACTTC. Protein product: CASSPQEGYLSYEQYF.

The chain employs TRBV20-1 and TRBJ2-1, with 7 nucleotides matching TRBD1. With V trimmed by 4 bases and J by 7 bases, 1 base remained unmatched. This CDR3 region has 11 residues. Germline CDR1 is DFQATT and CDR2 is SNEGSKA (reference sequence). CDR3 DNA: TGCAGTGCTAAGGGGGCGAATGAGCAGTTCTTC. Protein product: CSAKGANEQFF.

V and J are TRBV19 and TRBJ1-2; D is ambiguous. The CDR3 runs to 13 residues. Germline loops: CDR1 LNHDA, CDR2 SQIVND (reference sequence). Trimming removed 8 bases at V and 0 bases at J, with 10 bases between. Here the CDR3 DNA reads TGTGCCAGTGCAGATTTAACTAACTATGGCTACACCTTC. It encodes CASADLTNYGYTF. The variable domain in full, with the rest retrieved from reference TRBV19 and TRBJ1-2, is DGGITQSPKYLFRKEGQNVTLSCEQNLNHDAMYWYRQDPGQGLRLIYYSQIVNDFQKGDIAEGYSVSREKKESFPLTVTSAQKNPTAFYLCASADLTNYGYTFGSGTRLTVV.

The genes are TRBV25-1 and TRBJ2-5; weak D call: TRBD1 (6 bases). Germline CDR1 is MGHDK and CDR2 is SYGVNS. This CDR3 has 14 residues. The germline V and J ends were trimmed by 6 bases and 0 bases, with 11 bases remaining between them. CDR3 residues: CASSYHRDQETQYF. In DNA, the CDR3 is TGTGCCAGCAGCTATCACAGGGACCAAGAGACCCAGTACTTC.